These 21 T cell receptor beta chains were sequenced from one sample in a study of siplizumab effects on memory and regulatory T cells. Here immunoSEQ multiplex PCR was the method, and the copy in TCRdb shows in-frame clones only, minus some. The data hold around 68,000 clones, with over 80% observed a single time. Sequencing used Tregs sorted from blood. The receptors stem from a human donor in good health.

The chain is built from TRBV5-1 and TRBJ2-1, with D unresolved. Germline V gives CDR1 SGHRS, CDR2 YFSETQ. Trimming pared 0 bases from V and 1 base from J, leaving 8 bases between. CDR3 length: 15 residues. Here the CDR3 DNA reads TGCGCCAGCAGCTTGGGACAAAGATCCTACAATGAGCAGTTCTTC. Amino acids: CASSLGQRSYNEQFF.

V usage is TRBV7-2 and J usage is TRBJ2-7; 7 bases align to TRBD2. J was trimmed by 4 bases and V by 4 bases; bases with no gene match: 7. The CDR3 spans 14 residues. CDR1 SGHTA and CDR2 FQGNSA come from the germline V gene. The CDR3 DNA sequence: TGTGCCAGCAGCTCTAAGCGGGAACAATACGAGCAGTACTTC. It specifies CASSSKREQYEQYF. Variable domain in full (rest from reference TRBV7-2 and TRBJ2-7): GAGVSQSPSNKVTEKGKDVELRCDPISGHTALYWYRQSLGQGLEFLIYFQGNSAPDKSGLPSDRFSAERTGGSVSTLTIQRTQQEDSAVYLCASSSKREQYEQYFGPGTRLTVT.

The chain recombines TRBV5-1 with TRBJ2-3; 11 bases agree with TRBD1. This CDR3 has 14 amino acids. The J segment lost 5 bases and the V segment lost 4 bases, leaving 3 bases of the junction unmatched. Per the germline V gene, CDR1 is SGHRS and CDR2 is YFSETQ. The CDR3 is CASSEGQGVDTQYF. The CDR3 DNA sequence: TGCGCCAGCAGCGAGGGACAGGGGGTAGATACGCAGTATTTT. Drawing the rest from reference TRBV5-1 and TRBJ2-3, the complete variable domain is KAGVTQTPRYLIKTRGQQVTLSCSPISGHRSVSWYQQTPGQGLQFLFEYFSETQRNKGNFPGRFSGRQFSNSRSEMNVSTLELGDSALYLCASSEGQGVDTQYFGPGTRLTVL.

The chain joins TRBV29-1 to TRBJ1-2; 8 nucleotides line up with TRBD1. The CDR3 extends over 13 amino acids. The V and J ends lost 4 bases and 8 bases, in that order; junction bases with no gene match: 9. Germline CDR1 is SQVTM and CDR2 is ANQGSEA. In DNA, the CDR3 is TGCAGCGTTGCGGTGACAGGGGTATGGGGCTACACCTTC. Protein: CSVAVTGVWGYTF. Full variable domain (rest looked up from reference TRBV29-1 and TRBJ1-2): SAVISQKPSRDICQRGTSLTIQCQVDSQVTMMFWYRQQPGQSLTLIATANQGSEATYESGFVIDKFPISRPNLTFSTLTVSNMSPEDSSIYLCSVAVTGVWGYTFGSGTRLTVV.

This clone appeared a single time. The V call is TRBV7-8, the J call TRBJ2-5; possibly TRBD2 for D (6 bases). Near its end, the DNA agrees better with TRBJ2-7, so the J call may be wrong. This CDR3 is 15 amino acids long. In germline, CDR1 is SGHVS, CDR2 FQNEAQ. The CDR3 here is CASSLDQLGGYEQYF. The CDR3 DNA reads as TGTGCCAGCAGCTTAGACCAGTTGGGGGGCTACGAGCAGTACTTC.

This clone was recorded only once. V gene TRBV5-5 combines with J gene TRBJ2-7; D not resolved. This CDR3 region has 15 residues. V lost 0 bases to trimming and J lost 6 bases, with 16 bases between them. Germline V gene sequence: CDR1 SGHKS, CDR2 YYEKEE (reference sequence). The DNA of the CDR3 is TGTGCCAGCAGCTTGGGGTCTTTGCTAGGGTCCGAGCAGTACTTC. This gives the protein CASSLGSLLGSEQYF.

The CDR3 protein is CASSLGVGTDTQYF. The CDR3 DNA is TGTGCCAGCAGCTTGGGCGTTGGCACAGATACGCAGTATTTT. The chain recombines TRBV5-6 with TRBJ2-3, with D hard to call. CDR3 length: 14 amino acids. CDR1 and CDR2 (germline): SGHDT, YYEEEE. Trimming shortened V by 0 bases and J by 1 base, and 6 bases separated the two germline ends.

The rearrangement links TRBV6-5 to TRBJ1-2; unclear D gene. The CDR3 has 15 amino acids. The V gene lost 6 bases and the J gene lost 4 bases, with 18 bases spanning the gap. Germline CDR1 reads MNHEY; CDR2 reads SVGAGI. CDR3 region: CASSPEWARSYGYTF. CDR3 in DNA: TGTGCCAGCAGCCCCGAGTGGGCCCGAAGCTATGGCTACACCTTC.

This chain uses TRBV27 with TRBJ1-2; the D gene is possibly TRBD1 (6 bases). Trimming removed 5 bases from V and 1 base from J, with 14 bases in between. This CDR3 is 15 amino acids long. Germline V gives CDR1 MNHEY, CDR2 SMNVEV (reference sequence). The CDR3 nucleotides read TGTGCCAGCAGTCGACAGGCTCAGGGTAACTATGGCTACACCTTC. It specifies CASSRQAQGNYGYTF.

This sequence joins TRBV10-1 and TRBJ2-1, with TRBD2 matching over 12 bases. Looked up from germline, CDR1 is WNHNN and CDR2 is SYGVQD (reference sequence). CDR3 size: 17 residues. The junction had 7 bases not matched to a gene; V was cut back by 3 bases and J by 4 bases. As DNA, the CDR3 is TGCGCCAGCAGTGAAACGGGCGGGACTAGCGGGTACAATGAGCAGTTCTTC. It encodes CASSETGGTSGYNEQFF.

CDR3 sequence reads: CASSLPAQETQYF. The CDR3 nucleotides read TGTGCCAGCAGTTTGCCCGCTCAAGAGACCCAGTACTTC. V gene TRBV28 combines with J gene TRBJ2-5; D unresolved. V lost 3 bases and J lost 2, with 7 bases in between. CDR1 MDHEN and CDR2 SYDVKM come from the germline V gene. The CDR3 covers 13 residues.

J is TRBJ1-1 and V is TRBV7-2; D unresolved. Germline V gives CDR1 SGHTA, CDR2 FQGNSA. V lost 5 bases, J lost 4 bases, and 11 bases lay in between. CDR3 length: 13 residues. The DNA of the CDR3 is TGTGCCAGCAGCCAGTCACGCGTCACTGAAGCTTTCTTT. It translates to CASSQSRVTEAFF.

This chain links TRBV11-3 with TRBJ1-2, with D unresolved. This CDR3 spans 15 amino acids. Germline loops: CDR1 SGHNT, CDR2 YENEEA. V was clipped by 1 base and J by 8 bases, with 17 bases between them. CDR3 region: CASSLGEGRSGGYTF. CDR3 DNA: TGTGCCAGCAGCTTAGGGGAGGGTAGGAGTGGCGGCTACACCTTC.

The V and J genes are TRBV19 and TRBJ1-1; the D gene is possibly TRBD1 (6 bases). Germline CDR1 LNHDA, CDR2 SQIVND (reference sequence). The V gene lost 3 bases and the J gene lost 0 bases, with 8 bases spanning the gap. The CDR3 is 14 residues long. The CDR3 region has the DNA TGTGCCAGTAGTATGGACAGATTGAACACTGAAGCTTTCTTT. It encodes CASSMDRLNTEAFF.

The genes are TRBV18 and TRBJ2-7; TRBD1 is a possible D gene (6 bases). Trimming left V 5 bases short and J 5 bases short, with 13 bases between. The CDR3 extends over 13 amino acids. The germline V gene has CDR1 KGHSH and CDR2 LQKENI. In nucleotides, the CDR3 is TGTGCCAGCTCATACAGGGCGCGGAACGAGCAGTACTTC. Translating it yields CASSYRARNEQYF.

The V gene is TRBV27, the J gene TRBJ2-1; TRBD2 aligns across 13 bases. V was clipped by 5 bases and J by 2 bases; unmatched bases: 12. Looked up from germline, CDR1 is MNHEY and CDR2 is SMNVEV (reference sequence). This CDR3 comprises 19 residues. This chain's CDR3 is CASSTRLAGGPGTYNEQFF. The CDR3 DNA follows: TGTGCCAGCAGTACCAGACTAGCGGGAGGCCCTGGAACCTACAATGAGCAGTTCTTC.

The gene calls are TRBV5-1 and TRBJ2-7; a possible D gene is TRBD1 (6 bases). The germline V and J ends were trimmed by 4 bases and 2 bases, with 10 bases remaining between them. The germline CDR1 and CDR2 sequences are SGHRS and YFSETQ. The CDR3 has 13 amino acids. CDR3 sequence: CASSTGQTYEQYF. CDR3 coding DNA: TGCGCCAGCAGCACCGGACAGACCTACGAGCAGTACTTC.

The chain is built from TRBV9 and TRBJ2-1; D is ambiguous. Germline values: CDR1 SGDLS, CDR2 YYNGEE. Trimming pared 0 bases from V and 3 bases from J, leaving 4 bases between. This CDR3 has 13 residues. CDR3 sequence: CASSVALYNEQFF. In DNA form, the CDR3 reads TGTGCCAGCAGCGTAGCACTCTACAATGAGCAGTTCTTC.

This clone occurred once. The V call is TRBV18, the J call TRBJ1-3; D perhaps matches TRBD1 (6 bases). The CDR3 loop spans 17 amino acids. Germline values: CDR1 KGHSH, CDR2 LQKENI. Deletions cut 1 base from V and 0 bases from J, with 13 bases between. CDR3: CASSPLLGQISGNTIYF. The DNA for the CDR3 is TGTGCCAGCTCACCACTACTTGGACAGATCTCTGGAAACACCATATATTTT. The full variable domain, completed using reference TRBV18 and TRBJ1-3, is NAGVMQNPRHLVRRRGQEARLRCSPMKGHSHVYWYRQLPEEGLKFMVYLQKENIIDESGMPKERFSAEFPKEGPSILRIQQVVRGDSAAYFCASSPLLGQISGNTIYFGEGSWLTVV.

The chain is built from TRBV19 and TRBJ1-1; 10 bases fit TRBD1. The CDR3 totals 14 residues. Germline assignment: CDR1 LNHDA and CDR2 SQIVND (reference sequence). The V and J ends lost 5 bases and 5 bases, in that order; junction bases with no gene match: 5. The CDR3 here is CASSWDRGGTEAFF. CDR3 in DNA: TGTGCCAGTAGTTGGGACAGGGGAGGAACTGAAGCTTTCTTT. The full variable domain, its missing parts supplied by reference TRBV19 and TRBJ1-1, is DGGITQSPKYLFRKEGQNVTLSCEQNLNHDAMYWYRQDPGQGLRLIYYSQIVNDFQKGDIAEGYSVSREKKESFPLTVTSAQKNPTAFYLCASSWDRGGTEAFFGQGTRLTVV.

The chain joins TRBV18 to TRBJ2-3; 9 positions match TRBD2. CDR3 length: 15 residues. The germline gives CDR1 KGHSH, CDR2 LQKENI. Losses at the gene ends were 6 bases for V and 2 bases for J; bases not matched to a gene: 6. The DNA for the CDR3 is TGTGCCAGCTCGGCCGGGACTAGCCACACAGATACGCAGTATTTT. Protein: CASSAGTSHTDTQYF.